These 5 T cell receptor beta chains were sequenced from one sample in a study of human T cells and chemical hapten exposure (dated by TCRdb to about 2021). The library was produced with RACE. The sequencer was a NextSeq 500. The public reads were reprocessed in TCRdb via fastp at Q25 and MiXCR, keeping in-frame beta chains. When rows share a CDR3 protein, they turn into one entry using the most common DNA and genes. The sample table lists about 110,000 distinct CDR3 sequences, 9.5% to 11% of them with a count of one. The ten largest clones represent around 3.4% of the sample. The time point label, as the study defines it: patch test 1, 2 weeks after DPC sensitization. Reading the label with the study, this specimen's treatment or condition is: therapeutic diphenylcyclopropenone sensitization with weekly scalp DPC. The specimen comprised whole blood, sampled in connection with sensitization to the hapten diphenylcyclopropenone (DPC). The receptors derive from a woman between 35 and 50 years old with alopecia areata. Some clones in this sample may be carry-over from other donors' samples.

The chain has TRBV5-5 and TRBJ2-3; D unclear. Germline-derived CDR1 and CDR2 are SGHKS and YYEKEE (reference sequence). V was cut by 4 bases and J by 6 bases, with 9 bases left in between. The CDR3 extends over 12 amino acids. CDR3 residues: CASSPVGDTQYF. CDR3 sequence (DNA): TGTGCCAGCAGCCCAGTAGGGGATACGCAGTATTTT.

The CDR3: CASSIEVRGRYNEQFF. The CDR3 DNA is TGTGCCAGTAGCATCGAGGTACGGGGGCGTTACAATGAGCAGTTCTTC. The rearrangement uses TRBV19 and TRBJ2-1, with D possibly called TRBD1 or TRBD2 (6 bases each). CDR3 size: 16 residues. V was clipped by 6 bases and J by 4 bases, with 19 bases between them. The germline CDR1 and CDR2 sequences are LNHDA and SQIVND (reference sequence).

The rearrangement links TRBV28 to TRBJ2-1; D not resolved. Germline V gene lookup returns CDR1 MDHEN and CDR2 SYDVKM. Trimming pared 8 bases from V and 6 bases from J, leaving 8 bases between. There are 11 residues in the CDR3. The CDR3 loop reads CASLSLNEQFF. DNA of the CDR3: TGTGCCAGCCTCTCACTCAATGAGCAGTTCTTC.

This clonotype was detected ten times or more. V and J are TRBV30 and TRBJ2-5; D gene uncertain. This CDR3 is 18 amino acids long. The germline V gene has CDR1 GTSNPN and CDR2 SVGIG (reference sequence). V was shortened by 1 base and J by 5 bases, with 26 bases between the two germline ends. The CDR3: CAWSALWTAIRLEETQYF. The DNA for the CDR3 is TGTGCCTGGAGTGCCCTTTGGACGGCGATTCGATTAGAGGAGACCCAGTACTTC.

The chain has TRBV29-1 and TRBJ2-2, with D possibly matching TRBD1 (5 bases). The ends were cut back, 3 bases at V and 5 bases at J, with 13 bases in the middle. This CDR3 contains 14 residues. The germline V gene has CDR1 SQVTM and CDR2 ANQGSEA. The CDR3 DNA follows: TGCAGCGTTGACCCAGGGTTACGGACCGGGGAGCTGTTTTTT. This sequence encodes CSVDPGLRTGELFF.